Below, 10 T cell receptor beta chains from the same sample are listed, as sequenced in a study of Graves' ophthalmopathy and Graves' hyperthyroidism. The study amplified TCR beta CDR3 regions using RNA transcripts. HTBI primers were used in a first-round RT-PCR, which preceded a second-round multiplex PCR. MiXCR, run by TCRdb on the multiplex PCR reads, gives a single entry per CDR3 protein. The repertoire holds a few hundred thousand distinct CDR3 sequences, with about two fifths as singletons. Sequencing was performed on peripheral blood or thyroid tissue (not recorded which). These receptors all stem from an adult man with Graves' hyperthyroidism.

The V call is TRBV7-2, the J call TRBJ2-7; TRBD2 might be the D (6 bases). The CDR3 consists of 12 residues. V gave up 5 bases and J gave up 7 bases, with 12 bases separating them. Germline CDR1 is SGHTA and CDR2 is FQGNSA. CDR3 sequence reads: CASSRGTQEQYF. In DNA form, the CDR3 reads TGTGCCAGCAGCCGGGGGACCCAGGAGCAGTACTTC.

This chain links TRBV20-1 with TRBJ1-5, with 8 bases matching TRBD1. The V gene end was trimmed by 3 bases and the J gene end by 3 bases; junction bases not matched to a gene: 7. CDR3 length: 15 amino acids. CDR1 is DFQATT and CDR2 is SNEGSKA in the germline V gene (reference sequence). As DNA, the CDR3 is TGCAGTGCTAGCGGAAGGACAGGGTACAATCAGCCCCAGCATTTT. The encoded protein is CSASGRTGYNQPQHF.

This clonotype came up a few times. This chain uses TRBV12-5 with TRBJ2-7; TRBD1 agrees at 7 bases. Germline CDR1 LGHNT, CDR2 FRNRAP. CDR3 length: 17 amino acids. Trimming removed 5 bases from V and 5 bases from J; junction bases left unmatched: 18. The CDR3 sequence is CASGPGPVQGPNHEQYF. For the CDR3, the DNA is TGTGCTAGTGGTCCAGGGCCGGTACAGGGGCCCAACCACGAGCAGTACTTC.

This clonotype was recorded at least ten times. The chain couples TRBV7-8 to TRBJ1-6; D ambiguous. Trimming took 0 bases from V and 4 from J, leaving 10 bases between them. CDR3 size: 16 residues. Germline V gives CDR1 SGHVS, CDR2 FQNEAQ. CDR3 sequence (DNA): TGTGCCAGCAGCTTAGCGGCAGTGATGTATAATTCACCCCTCCACTTT. Protein sequence: CASSLAAVMYNSPLHF.

V gene TRBV25-1 combines with J gene TRBJ1-2, with TRBD1 matching over 10 bases. CDR1 is MGHDK and CDR2 is SYGVNS in the germline V gene. Trimming cost V 8 bases and J 4 bases; bases outside gene matches: 4. This CDR3 is built from 13 residues. The DNA of the CDR3 is TGTGCCAGCGGGGACAGGGGAGGCTATGGCTACACCTTC. Amino acids: CASGDRGGYGYTF.

The CDR3 region is CASSNRDRETQYF. CDR3 coding DNA: TGTGCCAGCAGTAACCGGGACCGAGAGACCCAGTACTTC. This chain connects TRBV6-1 to TRBJ2-5; D is tentatively TRBD1 or TRBD2 (5 bases each). From germline, CDR1 is MNHNS and CDR2 SASEGT. The CDR3 length is 13 residues. Trimming stripped 5 bases from V and 4 bases from J, with 11 bases between.

In this sample, this clonotype turned up many times. V gene TRBV19 combines with J gene TRBJ1-5; TRBD1 agrees at 7 bases. Germline values: CDR1 LNHDA, CDR2 SQIVND (reference sequence). Germline trimming cut 3 bases from V and 4 bases from J; bases unmatched to any gene: 0. This CDR3 region has 13 residues. As DNA, the CDR3 is TGTGCCAGTAGTATGACAGGGAATCAGCCCCAGCATTTT. Its protein product is CASSMTGNQPQHF.

The chain couples TRBV25-1 to TRBJ1-1, with D maybe TRBD1 (6 bases). Germline values: CDR1 MGHDK, CDR2 SYGVNS. V was pared by 4 bases and J by 0 bases, with 18 bases between. CDR3 length: 17 residues. The CDR3 DNA is TGTGCCAGCAGTGCTAAAACTACAGGGAATATGAACACTGAAGCTTTCTTT. Its translation: CASSAKTTGNMNTEAFF.

This clonotype was detected a few times. V usage is TRBV7-2 and J usage is TRBJ1-2; D ambiguous. Trimming took 0 bases from V and 7 from J, leaving 18 bases between them. Germline-derived CDR1 and CDR2 are SGHTA and FQGNSA. The CDR3 totals 16 residues. The CDR3 nucleotides are TGTGCCAGCAGCTTAGCGACGGCGTCAAGGTTCCGTGGCTACACCTTC. Protein: CASSLATASRFRGYTF.

This clonotype was counted at least ten times. J is TRBJ1-2 and V is TRBV7-2; TRBD1 is a possible D gene (6 bases). The CDR3 contains 16 residues. CDR1 is SGHTA, CDR2 FQGNSA, per germline. V lost 0 bases, J lost 5 bases, and 16 bases lay in between. This chain's CDR3 is CASSLAGTGLGYGYTF. The CDR3 nucleotides read TGTGCCAGCAGCTTAGCGGGAACAGGGCTAGGATATGGCTACACCTTC. Combining the CDR3 with reference TRBV7-2 and TRBJ1-2 gives the whole variable domain GAGVSQSPSNKVTEKGKDVELRCDPISGHTALYWYRQSLGQGLEFLIYFQGNSAPDKSGLPSDRFSAERTGGSVSTLTIQRTQQEDSAVYLCASSLAGTGLGYGYTFGSGTRLTVV.